Shown below are 5 T cell receptor beta chains from a single sample sequenced in a study of cytomegalovirus exposure and HLA in healthy donors listed by TCRdb under 2017. The library was produced with the immunoSEQ multiplex PCR assay. The table comes from immuneACCESS by way of TCRdb, which keeps in-frame sequences with V and J called. Part of the clones is missing from these tables; in studies checked, under half for an unresolved V gene and the rest for unknown reasons. The table for this sample lists some 50,000 clones; 90% to 95% of them were counted only once. The top ten clonotypes cover approximately 7.8% of the sample. The source material was PBMCs. The receptor set was obtained from a woman aged 18-30 years in good health and CMV-seropositive.

This chain connects TRBV7-9 to TRBJ1-2; no reliable D call. V was shortened by 5 bases and J by 0 bases, with 19 bases between the two germline ends. Per germline, CDR1 SEHNR and CDR2 FQNEAQ (reference sequence). The CDR3 spans 17 residues. This chain's CDR3 is CASSPPGGKDTNYGYTF. DNA of the CDR3: TGTGCCAGCAGCCCCCCGGGAGGGAAAGATACTAACTATGGCTACACCTTC.

The chain employs TRBV28 and TRBJ2-7, with D hard to call. V was shortened by 3 bases and J by 2 bases, with 14 bases between the two germline ends. Germline CDR1 and CDR2: MDHEN and SYDVKM. The CDR3 runs 15 residues. The CDR3 nucleotides read TGTGCCAGCAGTTTCGCCGAGGCTCCCCCCTACGAGCAGTACTTC. The encoded protein is CASSFAEAPPYEQYF.

The chain combines TRBV27 with TRBJ2-6, with D possibly matching TRBD2 (6 bases). Trimming left V 6 bases short and J 0 bases short, with 12 bases between. There are 16 residues in the CDR3. Germline assignment: CDR1 MNHEY and CDR2 SMNVEV (reference sequence). CDR3 sequence (DNA): TGTGCCAGCAGACTTAGGGGAGGCTCTGGGGCCAACGTCCTGACTTTC. This translates into CASRLRGGSGANVLTF.

The rearrangement uses TRBV4-1 and TRBJ2-2; 10 bases are a match to TRBD1. The CDR3 is 17 amino acids. Trimming took 0 bases from V and 5 from J; bases not matched to a gene: 6. Germline lookup yields CDR1 MGHRA and CDR2 YSYEKL. Here the CDR3 reads CASSQDWGTGATGELFF. In nucleotides, the CDR3 is TGCGCCAGCAGCCAAGATTGGGGGACAGGGGCGACCGGGGAGCTGTTTTTT.

CDR3 sequence: CASSLAGTSGRNEQFF. For the CDR3, the DNA is TGCGCCAGCAGCTTGGCCGGGACTAGCGGGAGGAATGAGCAGTTCTTC. The chain employs TRBV5-1 and TRBJ2-1; 15 nucleotides line up with TRBD2. J gave up 7 bases and V 0 bases, and 2 bases lay outside the gene matches. Germline V gene sequence: CDR1 SGHRS, CDR2 YFSETQ. The CDR3 consists of 16 residues.